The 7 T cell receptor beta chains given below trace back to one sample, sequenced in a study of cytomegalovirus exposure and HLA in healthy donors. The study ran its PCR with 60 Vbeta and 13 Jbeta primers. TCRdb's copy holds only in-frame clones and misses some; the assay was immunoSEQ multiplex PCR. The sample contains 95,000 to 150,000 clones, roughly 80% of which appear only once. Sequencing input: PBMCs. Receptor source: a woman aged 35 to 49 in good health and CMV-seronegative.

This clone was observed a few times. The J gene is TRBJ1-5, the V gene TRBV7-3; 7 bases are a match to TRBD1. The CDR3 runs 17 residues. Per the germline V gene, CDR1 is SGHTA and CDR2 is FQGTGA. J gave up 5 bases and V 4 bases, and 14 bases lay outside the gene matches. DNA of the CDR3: TGTGCCAGCAGCTACCAACCGGGACAGAGAACCGATCAGCCCCAGCATTTT. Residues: CASSYQPGQRTDQPQHF.

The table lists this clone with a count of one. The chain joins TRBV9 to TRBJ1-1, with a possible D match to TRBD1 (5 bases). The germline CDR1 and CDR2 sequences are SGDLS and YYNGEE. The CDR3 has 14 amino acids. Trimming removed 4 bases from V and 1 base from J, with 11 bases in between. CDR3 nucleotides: TGTGCCAGCAGCATTACAGGAAAGAACACTGAAGCTTTCTTT. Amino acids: CASSITGKNTEAFF.

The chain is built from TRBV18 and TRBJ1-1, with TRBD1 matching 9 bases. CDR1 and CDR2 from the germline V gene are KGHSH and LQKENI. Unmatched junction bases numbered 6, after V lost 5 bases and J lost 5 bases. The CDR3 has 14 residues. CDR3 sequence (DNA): TGTGCCAGCTCATCATCCGGGACAGGGACTGAAGCTTTCTTT. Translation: CASSSSGTGTEAFF.

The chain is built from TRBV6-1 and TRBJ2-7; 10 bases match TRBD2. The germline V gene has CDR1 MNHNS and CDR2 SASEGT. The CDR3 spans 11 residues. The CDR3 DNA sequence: TGTACTAGCGGGACTAACTACGAGCAGTACTTC. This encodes CTSGTNYEQYF.

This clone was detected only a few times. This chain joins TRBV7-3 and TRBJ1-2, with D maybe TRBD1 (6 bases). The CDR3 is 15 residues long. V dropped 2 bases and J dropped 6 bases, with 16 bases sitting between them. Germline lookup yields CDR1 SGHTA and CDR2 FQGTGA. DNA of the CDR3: TGTGCCAGCAGCTTATATCCCAGGGGTCGGGATGGCTACACCTTC. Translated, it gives CASSLYPRGRDGYTF.

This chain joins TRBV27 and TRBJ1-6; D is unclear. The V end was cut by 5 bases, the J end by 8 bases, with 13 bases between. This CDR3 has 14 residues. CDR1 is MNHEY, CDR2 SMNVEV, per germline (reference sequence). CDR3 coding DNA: TGTGCCAGCAGTATCGACAAAAAGCATTCACCCCTCCACTTT. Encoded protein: CASSIDKKHSPLHF.

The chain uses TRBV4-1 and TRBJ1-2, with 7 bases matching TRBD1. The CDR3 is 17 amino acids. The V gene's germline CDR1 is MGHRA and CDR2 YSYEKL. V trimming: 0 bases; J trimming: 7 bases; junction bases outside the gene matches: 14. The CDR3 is CASSQEGGKGAASGYTF. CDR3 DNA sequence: TGCGCCAGCAGCCAAGAAGGGGGTAAGGGGGCAGCTAGTGGCTACACCTTC.